These 25 T cell receptor beta chains were sequenced from one sample in a study of blood T cells in healthy people across ages. Through a sample-barcoded 5' primer and a J-beta primer mix, a second PCR was run for about 6 to 12 cycles. One entry per CDR3 protein results from TCRdb running MiXCR on the 5' RACE reads. The data hold around 1,900,000 distinct CDR3 sequences, with around 42% observed a single time. The sequenced material came from blood. These receptors all stem from a human donor in good health.

In its sample, this clonotype was seen many times. V usage is TRBV29-1 and J usage is TRBJ2-7; 10 bases align to TRBD1. This CDR3 has 14 amino acids. The V gene end was trimmed by 0 bases and the J gene end by 5 bases; junction bases not matched to a gene: 4. Germline-derived CDR1 and CDR2 are SQVTM and ANQGSEA. CDR3 DNA: TGCAGCGTTGAAGATGGCGGACAGGGGGACGAGCAGTACTTC. It translates to CSVEDGGQGDEQYF.

The chain employs TRBV15 and TRBJ2-5; D may be TRBD1 or TRBD2 (5 bases each). V lost 3 bases to trimming and J lost 4 bases, with 15 bases between them. The germline gives CDR1 LNHNV, CDR2 YYDKDF (reference sequence). This CDR3 is built from 15 residues. The CDR3 DNA sequence: TGTGCCACCAGCAGGCCTCTTGGGACGTCAGAGACCCAGTACTTC. Translating gives CATSRPLGTSETQYF.

This clonotype was recorded only once. This chain uses TRBV18 with TRBJ1-1; no reliable D call. The germline V gene has CDR1 KGHSH and CDR2 LQKENI. Trimming pared 0 bases from V and 4 bases from J, leaving 9 bases between. This CDR3 has 14 amino acids. CDR3 protein: CASSPPSAGTEAFF. The DNA of the CDR3 is TGTGCCAGCTCACCACCATCAGCTGGCACTGAAGCTTTCTTT.

This clonotype has a count of ten or more. The chain recombines TRBV7-8 with TRBJ1-2, with 10 bases that match TRBD1. CDR3 length: 16 residues. CDR1 is SGHVS, CDR2 FQNEAQ, per germline. V was clipped by 2 bases and J by 6 bases; unmatched bases: 9. DNA of the CDR3: TGTGCCAGCAGCTTATTGTCCCGACAGGGGGCTAATGGCTACACCTTC. Its protein product is CASSLLSRQGANGYTF.

V is TRBV13 and J is TRBJ1-1; D remains ambiguous. The CDR3 consists of 15 residues. CDR1 and CDR2 (germline): PRHDT, FYEKMQ (reference sequence). V was cut by 4 bases and J by 11 bases, with 23 bases left in between. CDR3 loop: CASSSAFGVEGEAFF. The CDR3 DNA reads as TGTGCCAGCAGCTCGGCGTTTGGGGTTGAAGGCGAGGCTTTCTTT.

Only a few counts were recorded for this clonotype. The chain combines TRBV15 with TRBJ1-1; unclear D gene. Trimming shortened V by 1 base and J by 1 base, and 4 bases separated the two germline ends. In germline, CDR1 is LNHNV, CDR2 YYDKDF (reference sequence). This CDR3 region has 13 residues. The CDR3 region is CATSRGTNTEAFF. Written as DNA, the CDR3 is TGTGCCACCAGCAGAGGTACGAACACTGAAGCTTTCTTT.

This chain joins TRBV20-1 and TRBJ2-3, with D uncertain. Germline assignment: CDR1 DFQATT and CDR2 SNEGSKA (reference sequence). Trimming stripped 6 bases from V and 3 bases from J, with 7 bases between. The length of the CDR3 is 11 residues. CDR3 coding DNA: TGCAGTGCATCCGAGACAGATACGCAGTATTTT. Residues: CSASETDTQYF.

As regards this clonotype: This may stem from a read error, because a much larger clone lies one nucleotide away. The J gene is TRBJ2-4, the V gene TRBV4-3, with TRBD1 as a possible D gene (6 bases). Looked up from germline, CDR1 is LGHNA and CDR2 is YSLEER. CDR3 length: 15 amino acids. CDR3 residues: CASSQDGRDNNIRYF. The CDR3 bases are TGCGCCAGCAGCCAAGACGGAAGGGACAACAACATTCGGTACTTC.

This chain links TRBV7-2 with TRBJ2-1, with TRBD2 matching over 15 bases. Germline-derived CDR1 and CDR2 are SGHTA and FQGNSA. This CDR3 region has 16 residues. V gave up 5 bases and J gave up 4 bases; unmatched junction bases: 3. The CDR3: CASSIGLAGGYNEQFF. In nucleotides, the CDR3 is TGTGCCAGCAGCATCGGACTAGCGGGGGGGTACAATGAGCAGTTCTTC.

With regard to this clonotype: At one boundary the junction diverges from the germline segment, which might be a read error. The chain carries TRBV6-5 and TRBJ1-2; D gene unclear. The CDR3 is 13 residues long. CDR1 MNHEY and CDR2 SVGAGI come from the germline V gene. The CDR3 DNA is TGTGCCAGCAGGTACTCGATAGGGCACGGCTACACCTTC. Translated: CASRYSIGHGYTF.

V and J are TRBV6-1 and TRBJ1-5, with 7 bases identical to TRBD1. V lost 8 bases and J lost 5; bases outside the gene matches: 6. In germline, CDR1 is MNHNS, CDR2 SASEGT. The CDR3 sequence is 13 residues long. The CDR3 coding sequence is TGTGCCAGCTTGTGGCAGGGGGATCAGCCCCAGCATTTT. The encoded protein is CASLWQGDQPQHF.

V usage is TRBV7-2 and J usage is TRBJ2-4; D not certain. In germline, CDR1 is SGHTA, CDR2 FQGNSA. This CDR3 is built from 15 residues. V lost 5 bases and J 7 bases, leaving 18 bases between the germline ends. The CDR3: CASSVGLGKRNIQYF. The CDR3 nucleotides read TGTGCCAGCAGCGTAGGGCTGGGGAAGAGGAACATTCAGTACTTC.

The gene calls are TRBV6-1 and TRBJ2-7, with D tentatively TRBD1 or TRBD2 (5 bases each). V gave up 6 bases and J gave up 6 bases, with 18 bases separating them. The CDR3 has 14 amino acids. Germline assignment: CDR1 MNHNS and CDR2 SASEGT. This CDR3 reads CASRARDGTCEQYF. DNA for the CDR3: TGTGCCAGCAGGGCACGGGACGGGACCTGCGAGCAGTACTTC.

The chain combines TRBV7-2 with TRBJ2-3; TRBD2 matches at 9 bases. The germline V gene has CDR1 SGHTA and CDR2 FQGNSA. V was pared by 2 bases and J by 0 bases, with 3 bases of the junction left unmatched. This CDR3 region has 16 residues. The CDR3 DNA reads TGTGCCAGCAGCTTATCTAGCGGGATTAGCACAGATACGCAGTATTTT. Protein sequence: CASSLSSGISTDTQYF.

This clonotype was counted only a few times. The chain recombines TRBV6-1 with TRBJ2-5; no reliable D call. V gave up 4 bases and J gave up 5 bases, with 20 bases separating them. Germline V lookup: CDR1 MNHNS, CDR2 SASEGT. The CDR3 is 16 residues long. CDR3 nucleotide sequence: TGTGCCAGCAGTGTCCTCAGAAGAACCAGTGGGGAGACCCAGTACTTC. It specifies CASSVLRRTSGETQYF.

The rearrangement joins TRBV7-2 to TRBJ2-1; D possibly corresponds to TRBD1 (5 bases). The CDR3 has 14 amino acids. V was shortened by 7 bases and J by 9 bases, with 19 bases between the two germline ends. CDR1 and CDR2 from the germline V gene are SGHTA and FQGNSA. The CDR3 nucleotides are TGTGCCAGCACCCCAGGGTACAGCCCCAGTGAGCAGTTCTTC. Protein product: CASTPGYSPSEQFF.

This clonotype was seen only a few times. This CDR3 reads CASSTWDTPGTDTQYF. The CDR3, as DNA: TGTGCCAGCAGCACCTGGGACACCCCAGGCACAGATACGCAGTATTTT. V and J are TRBV28 and TRBJ2-3; TRBD1 might be the D (6 bases). Germline V gene sequence: CDR1 MDHEN, CDR2 SYDVKM. Trimming stripped 6 bases from V and 1 base from J, with 17 bases between. The CDR3 is 16 amino acids.

The chain is built from TRBV18 and TRBJ1-2; TRBD1 might be the D (5 bases). Deletions cut 0 bases from V and 11 bases from J, with 19 bases between. The CDR3 extends over 15 amino acids. Germline V lookup: CDR1 KGHSH, CDR2 LQKENI. The DNA for the CDR3 is TGTGCCAGCTCACCACCAGGAGGGACCAACCCCAAGTACACCTTC. Its translation: CASSPPGGTNPKYTF.

This clonotype appeared a single time. CDR3 sequence (DNA): TGTGCCAGCAGCTTGTATGCGGGACAGGGGAAAGCTTTCTTT. Its protein is CASSLYAGQGKAFF. This rearrangement joins TRBV7-6 to TRBJ1-1; 10 positions agree with TRBD1. V shed 3 bases and J 9 bases; nucleotides not matched to a gene: 7. Looked up from germline, CDR1 is SGHVS and CDR2 is FNYEAQ. The CDR3 has 14 residues.

This clonotype showed up just a few times. The chain combines TRBV7-8 with TRBJ2-3, with D perhaps TRBD2 (7 bases). CDR1 is SGHVS and CDR2 is FQNEAQ in the germline V gene. This CDR3 region has 15 residues. Trimming pared 5 bases from V and 2 bases from J, leaving 14 bases between. The CDR3, as DNA: TGTGCCAGCAGCCCCTTTCGGGGGGCCACAGATACGCAGTATTTT. Protein product: CASSPFRGATDTQYF.

There are a few counts of this clonotype. The chain combines TRBV24-1 with TRBJ2-3; D ambiguous. The V end lost 4 bases, the J end lost 1 base, and 8 bases lay between the germline ends. This CDR3 has 14 amino acids. The germline CDR1 and CDR2 sequences are KGHDR and SFDVKD. DNA of the CDR3: TGTGCCACCAGTGACAGTAGGGGCACAGATACGCAGTATTTT. As protein: CATSDSRGTDTQYF.

This clonotype turned up a few times. The chain couples TRBV20-1 to TRBJ1-1; weak D call: TRBD1 (5 bases). This CDR3 region has 11 residues. The germline V gene encodes CDR1 DFQATT and CDR2 SNEGSKA (reference sequence). The ends were cut back, 6 bases at V and 5 bases at J, with 10 bases in the middle. CDR3 residues: CSAGTATEAFF. CDR3 nucleotides: TGCAGTGCCGGGACGGCAACTGAAGCTTTCTTT.

There are a few counts of this clonotype. The CDR3 spells CASKGASRDEQYF. The CDR3 DNA is TGTGCCAGCAAGGGTGCGTCTCGTGACGAGCAGTACTTC. The chain has TRBV3-1 and TRBJ2-5; D remains ambiguous. The DNA end is a closer match to TRBJ2-7, so the J assignment may be wrong. Germline V gives CDR1 LGHDT, CDR2 YNNKEL (reference sequence). This CDR3 has 13 residues.

The chain has TRBV6-6 and TRBJ2-7; 7 bases agree with TRBD1. V was clipped by 1 base and J by 5 bases; unmatched bases: 2. CDR3 size: 13 residues. From germline, CDR1 is MNHNY and CDR2 SVGAGI (reference sequence). CDR3: CASSYYDRDEQYF. The CDR3 region has the DNA TGTGCCAGCAGTTACTACGACAGGGACGAGCAGTACTTC.

This sequence joins TRBV12-5 and TRBJ2-7; unclear D gene. Trimming took 3 bases from V and 2 from J, leaving 11 bases between them. Looked up from germline, CDR1 is LGHNT and CDR2 is FRNRAP. The CDR3 sequence is 14 residues long. The CDR3 spells CASGFPRKPYEQYF. Here the CDR3 DNA reads TGTGCTAGTGGTTTTCCCAGGAAACCCTACGAGCAGTACTTC.